One and the same sample provided the 14 T cell receptor beta chains below, sequenced in a study of cytomegalovirus exposure and HLA in healthy donors. Researchers ran the PCR with 60 Vbeta and 13 Jbeta primers. The repertoire was sequenced with immunoSEQ multiplex PCR; TCRdb's copy has only in-frame clones and lacks some. Of roughly 250,000 clones listed, 65% to 85% are singletons. Sequencing used PBMCs. The receptors originated from a female donor in good health and CMV-seronegative.

The chain joins TRBV10-1 to TRBJ1-2; perhaps TRBD1 as D (6 bases). This CDR3 is built from 15 residues. V was trimmed by 2 bases and J by 4 bases, leaving 14 bases between them. Looked up from germline, CDR1 is WNHNN and CDR2 is SYGVQD (reference sequence). This CDR3 reads CASSERPDSPYGYTF. CDR3 sequence (DNA): TGCGCCAGCAGTGAGAGGCCGGACAGCCCCTATGGCTACACCTTC.

J is TRBJ1-2 and V is TRBV30; D gene unclear. Trimming pared 0 bases from V and 3 bases from J, leaving 5 bases between. From germline, CDR1 is GTSNPN and CDR2 SVGIG (reference sequence). The CDR3 loop spans 12 amino acids. CDR3 in amino acids: CAWSVRDYGYTF. The CDR3 DNA sequence: TGTGCCTGGAGTGTACGAGACTATGGCTACACCTTC.

V gene TRBV7-6 combines with J gene TRBJ2-2; D not resolved. V gave up 5 bases and J gave up 6 bases, with 16 bases separating them. Per the germline V gene, CDR1 is SGHVS and CDR2 is FNYEAQ. CDR3 length: 15 amino acids. CDR3 residues: CASSRWLAAAGELFF. CDR3 bases: TGTGCCAGCAGCCGTTGGTTGGCTGCCGCCGGGGAGCTGTTTTTT.

The J gene is TRBJ1-2, the V gene TRBV6-1, with D unclear. V lost 4 bases and J lost 4, with 7 bases in between. Germline CDR1 is MNHNS and CDR2 is SASEGT. CDR3 length: 12 residues. This chain's CDR3 is CASSAPGYGYTF. The DNA of the CDR3 is TGTGCCAGCAGTGCCCCGGGCTATGGCTACACCTTC.

The chain has TRBV10-1 and TRBJ2-3; maybe TRBD1 (6 bases). The germline V and J ends were trimmed by 6 bases and 3 bases, with 16 bases remaining between them. CDR1 and CDR2 from the germline V gene are WNHNN and SYGVQD (reference sequence). CDR3 length equals 15 residues. The CDR3 is CASSAIGQKTDTQYF. The CDR3 DNA is TGCGCCAGCAGCGCTATCGGACAGAAAACAGATACGCAGTATTTT.

The rearrangement joins TRBV7-9 to TRBJ2-4; 7 bases align to TRBD1. This CDR3 comprises 16 residues. CDR1 is SEHNR and CDR2 is FQNEAQ in the germline V gene (reference sequence). Germline trimming cut 1 base from V and 8 bases from J; bases unmatched to any gene: 11. The CDR3 is CASSLGYKGAGDIQYF. The CDR3 DNA follows: TGTGCCAGCAGCTTAGGTTATAAGGGGGCAGGGGACATTCAGTACTTC. Based on the CDR3 plus reference TRBV7-9 and TRBJ2-4, the full variable domain is DTGVSQNPRHKITKRGQNVTFRCDPISEHNRLYWYRQTLGQGPEFLTYFQNEAQLEKSRLLSDRFSAERPKGSFSTLEIQRTEQGDSAMYLCASSLGYKGAGDIQYFGAGTRLSVL.

In DNA form, the CDR3 reads TGTGCCAGCTCCCCGGCTGCGGGTCCCGCCTACGAGCAGTACTTC. The encoded protein is CASSPAAGPAYEQYF. This rearrangement joins TRBV18 to TRBJ2-7, with D possibly being TRBD2 (5 bases). Germline CDR1 and CDR2: KGHSH and LQKENI. V lost 6 bases and J lost 2, with 17 bases in between. This CDR3 contains 15 residues.

This clone was seen a few times. The chain combines TRBV6-4 with TRBJ2-5; D perhaps matches TRBD2 (6 bases). The CDR3 runs 16 residues. Germline CDR1 is MRHNA and CDR2 is SNTAGT. V was clipped by 7 bases and J by 5 bases, with 23 bases between them. Here the CDR3 DNA reads TGTGCCAGCACCGGAAGACTAGAATCGGGCTGGGAGACCCAGTACTTC. It codes for CASTGRLESGWETQYF.

The chain uses TRBV12-2 and TRBJ1-4; the tabulated D call, TRBD1, remains unverified against the DNA. TRBV12-2 is annotated as a pseudogene. The length of the CDR3 is 20 residues. The CDR3, as DNA: TGTGCAAGTCGCTTAGCGCCGATTGTTCTCGAACAGGCGCCGAGATCTGGGCTGTTTTTT. Amino acids: CASRLAPIVLEQAPRSGLFF.

This clone appeared a few times. The rearrangement links TRBV18 to TRBJ1-5, with D unresolved. Germline CDR1 and CDR2: KGHSH and LQKENI. V dropped 6 bases and J dropped 9 bases, with 12 bases sitting between them. This CDR3 is 12 amino acids long. DNA for the CDR3: TGTGCCAGCTCCGCCAACGGTGGGCCCCAGCATTTT. This translates into CASSANGGPQHF. The full variable domain, its missing parts supplied by reference TRBV18 and TRBJ1-5, is NAGVMQNPRHLVRRRGQEARLRCSPMKGHSHVYWYRQLPEEGLKFMVYLQKENIIDESGMPKERFSAEFPKEGPSILRIQQVVRGDSAAYFCASSANGGPQHFGDGTRLSIL.

V and J are TRBV2 and TRBJ2-3; TRBD2 matches at 7 bases. Trimming at V came to 4 bases and at J to 8 bases, leaving 0 bases not matched to a gene. Per the germline V gene, CDR1 is SNHLY and CDR2 is FYNNEI. The CDR3 extends over 11 amino acids. Here the CDR3 reads CASSGGGTQYF. In DNA, the CDR3 is TGTGCCAGCAGTGGGGGGGGTACGCAGTATTTT.

V is TRBV6-1 and J is TRBJ1-2; the D gene is possibly TRBD1 (6 bases). CDR1 and CDR2 (germline): MNHNS, SASEGT. Trimming removed 5 bases from V and 6 bases from J, with 16 bases in between. This CDR3 has 14 residues. The DNA of the CDR3 is TGTGCCAGCAGTCTAGGGGGGGGGAGAGATGGCTACACCTTC. Amino acid sequence: CASSLGGGRDGYTF.

This clone has a handful of counts. The chain couples TRBV7-3 to TRBJ2-2; 7 nucleotides line up with TRBD2. CDR3 length: 15 residues. The germline V gene has CDR1 SGHTA and CDR2 FQGTGA. J lost 3 bases, V lost 5 bases, and 6 bases had no gene match. The DNA for the CDR3 is TGTGCCAGCAGCCCCGGGACTATCGACACCGGGGAGCTGTTTTTT. Protein sequence: CASSPGTIDTGELFF.

Details on this clone: An end of the junction does not agree with germline; a read error may underlie this. This chain uses TRBV28 with TRBJ1-1; no clear D gene. This CDR3 has 13 residues. CDR1 is MDHEN, CDR2 SYDVKM, per germline. CDR3 residues: CASSLNGRYGLPF. In DNA form, the CDR3 reads TGTGCCAGCAGTTTAAATGGTCGATACGGACTCCCCTTT.